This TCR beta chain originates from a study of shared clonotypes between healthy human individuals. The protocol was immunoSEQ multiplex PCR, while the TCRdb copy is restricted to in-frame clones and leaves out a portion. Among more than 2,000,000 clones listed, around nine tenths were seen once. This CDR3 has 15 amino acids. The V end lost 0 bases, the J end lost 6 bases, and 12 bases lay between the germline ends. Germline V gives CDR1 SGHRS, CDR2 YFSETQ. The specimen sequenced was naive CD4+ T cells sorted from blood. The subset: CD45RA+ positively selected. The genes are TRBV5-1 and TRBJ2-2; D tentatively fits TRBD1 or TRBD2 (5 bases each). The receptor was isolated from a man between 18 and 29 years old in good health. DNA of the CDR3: TGCGCCAGCAGCTTGGGGGCAGGGACGGCCGGGGAGCTGTTTTTT. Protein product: CASSLGAGTAGELFF.